This T cell receptor (beta chain) was identified during a study of CD8+CD57+ T cells in acquired aplastic anemia. Profiling that covered TCR beta VDJ and CDR3 relied on genomic DNA as its template. In TCRdb, the reads were re-called with MiXCR into one record per CDR3 protein. Of 150,000 to 200,000 distinct CDR3 sequences in the sample, just under 45% were seen once. Trimming stripped 6 bases from V and 0 bases from J, with 11 bases between. Germline V gives CDR1 DFQATT, CDR2 SNEGSKA (reference sequence). The CDR3 runs to 13 residues. This clonotype has a count of ten or more. Its cognate antigen is unknown. Overall study findings and caveats: Patients and controls shared just under 30 CD8+ CDR3 sequences, highly expressed in patients.

This TCR came from a human donor in good health. V and J are TRBV20-1 and TRBJ1-1, with D uncertain. The sequencing input was sorted CD4+, CD8+, or CD8+CD57+ T cells (not recorded which) from PBMCs. The CDR3 sequence is CSAGRHVNTEAFF. CDR3 nucleotide sequence: TGCAGTGCCGGCCGACACGTGAACACTGAAGCTTTCTTT.